Described below is a single T cell receptor (beta chain) sequence and its context. This entry is derived from a study of beta chain features in type 1 diabetes. TCRB transcripts that were expressed got sequenced, as all of the isolated RNA had been reverse transcribed. Produced via immunoSEQ multiplex PCR; TCRdb's table is partial and in-frame only. The sample holds fewer than 650,000 clones, roughly 16% seen once. The TCR originated in a young man in good health. The sequencing input was naive CD4+ T cells from blood.

CDR3 DNA sequence: TGTGCCAGCAGCTTAAATGGGCCGGGCAATGAGCAGTTCTTC. Translating gives CASSLNGPGNEQFF. This sequence joins TRBV7-9 and TRBJ2-1; no clear D. The CDR3 contains 14 residues. The germline gives CDR1 SEHNR, CDR2 FQNEAQ (reference sequence). V was clipped by 2 bases and J by 6 bases, with 11 bases between them.